At least ten counts were recorded for the clone carrying this T cell receptor beta chain. Its antigen is not known. The data were taken from a study of sequential checkpoint blockade in melanoma. Whole-study context: Both treatment sequences were followed by maintenance nivolumab. About 89 pretreatment tumor DNA samples were TCRβ immunosequenced. Study-wide results and limits: Mutational load did not correlate with tumor T-cell fraction or clonality.

The treatment was: randomized to nivolumab then ipilimumab (arm A) or the reverse (arm B). Profiling relied on immunoSEQ multiplex PCR, and the TCRdb table lists in-frame clones only, not all of them. The table records some 3,500 clones, 18% of them present only once. The V gene's germline CDR1 is SGHNT and CDR2 YENEEA. V gave up 5 bases and J gave up 0 bases, with 14 bases separating them. The CDR3 is 15 amino acids. Sequencing used tumor tissue (inferred from file names), obtained from a patient given nivolumab and ipilimumab in sequence. This rearrangement joins TRBV11-3 to TRBJ2-7, with D perhaps TRBD2 (6 bases). The receptor's source is a human donor with melanoma. CDR3 amino acids: CASSQGLATSYEQYF. CDR3 in DNA: TGTGCCAGCAGCCAAGGGCTAGCGACCTCCTACGAGCAGTACTTC.